This T cell receptor (beta chain) is from a study of T cells expressing NK-cell markers. Germline V gene lookup returns CDR1 LGHDT and CDR2 YNNKEL (reference sequence). There are 15 residues in the CDR3. 5'RACE template switching with UMIs produced the TCR beta cDNA. TCRdb re-called the 5' RACE reads, yielding one record per CDR3 amino acid sequence without DNA. The repertoire shows about 390,000 distinct CDR3 sequences; the top ten hold about 11%. Specimen: blood T cells: a sorted CD56 or NKG2C T cell subset, CD4+ or CD8+ T cells, or bulk PBMC T cells (not recorded which). The V gene is TRBV3-1, the J gene TRBJ2-1. This TCR was sampled from a woman in her forties or fifties in good health. The CDR3 loop is CASSPFSGYANEQFF.